Following are 16 T cell receptor beta chains from one sample sequenced in a study of cytomegalovirus exposure and HLA in healthy donors. Both 60 Vbeta primers and 13 Jbeta primers went into the PCR. Some clones are missing from TCRdb's copy, which holds only in-frame ones; the method was immunoSEQ multiplex PCR. The sample comprises more than 150,000 clones, 84% of which are singletons, and about 2.6% rests with the top ten. What was sequenced was PBMCs. The origin of the receptors is a woman between 50 and 59 years old in good health and CMV-seropositive.

V gene TRBV4-3 combines with J gene TRBJ1-2; weak D call: TRBD1 (6 bases). CDR3 length: 17 residues. CDR1 and CDR2 from the germline V gene are LGHNA and YSLEER. V was trimmed by 0 bases and J by 5 bases, leaving 19 bases between them. The CDR3 region is CASSQDSLGQGKYGYTF. CDR3 coding DNA: TGCGCCAGCAGCCAAGATTCATTGGGCCAGGGGAAGTATGGCTACACCTTC.

V usage is TRBV11-1 and J usage is TRBJ2-1, with 9 bases fitting TRBD1. CDR1 and CDR2 (germline): SGHAT, FQDESV (reference sequence). CDR3 length equals 18 residues. With V trimmed by 4 bases and J by 5 bases, 15 bases remained unmatched. The CDR3 sequence: CASSSTDRGPQRNNEQFF. In DNA form, the CDR3 reads TGTGCCAGCAGCTCAACGGACAGGGGACCGCAGAGAAACAATGAGCAGTTCTTC. Together with reference TRBV11-1 and TRBJ2-1, the CDR3 gives the full variable domain: EAEVAQSPRYKITEKSQAVAFWCDPISGHATLYWYRQILGQGPELLVQFQDESVVDDSQLPKDRFSAERLKGVDSTLKIQPAELGDSAMYLCASSSTDRGPQRNNEQFFGPGTRLTVL.

This rearrangement joins TRBV2 to TRBJ2-5, with 12 bases that match TRBD2. The CDR3 has 15 residues. After removal of 5 bases from V and 3 bases from J, the junction contained 4 bases not matched to a gene. Germline V lookup: CDR1 SNHLY, CDR2 FYNNEI. CDR3 bases: TGTGCCAGCAGTTCTAGCGGGGGGGCTGAAGAGACCCAGTACTTC. The encoded protein is CASSSSGGAEETQYF.

The count of this clone is one. The chain is built from TRBV6-5 and TRBJ1-2, with 7 bases lining up with TRBD1. With 2 bases clipped from V and 4 bases from J, the junction kept 4 bases outside the gene matches. CDR3 length: 14 residues. Germline V gives CDR1 MNHEY, CDR2 SVGAGI. The CDR3 here is CASSYLDRSYGYTF. The CDR3 DNA follows: TGTGCCAGCAGTTACCTGGACAGGAGCTATGGCTACACCTTC.

The V gene is TRBV30, the J gene TRBJ2-2; D gene uncertain. The V end lost 3 bases, the J end lost 1 base, and 6 bases lay between the germline ends. Germline CDR1 reads GTSNPN; CDR2 reads SVGIG (reference sequence). CDR3 length: 13 residues. CDR3 region: CAWRTLNTGELFF. The CDR3 nucleotides are TGTGCCTGGAGGACACTGAACACCGGGGAGCTGTTTTTT.

The chain uses TRBV30 and TRBJ1-6, with D possibly being TRBD1 (5 bases). The germline V gene encodes CDR1 GTSNPN and CDR2 SVGIG (reference sequence). This CDR3 is built from 12 residues. Between the trimmed V and J ends, which lost 4 bases and 5 bases, there was a span of 6 bases. As DNA, the CDR3 is TGTGCCTGGACAGGGAATAATTCACCCCTCCACTTT. It encodes CAWTGNNSPLHF.

The chain combines TRBV18 with TRBJ1-1; D might be TRBD1 (5 bases). CDR3 size: 15 residues. The germline V and J ends were trimmed by 4 bases and 5 bases, with 17 bases remaining between them. Germline lookup yields CDR1 KGHSH and CDR2 LQKENI. CDR3 region: CASSRSSGIGTEAFF. Here the CDR3 DNA reads TGTGCCAGCTCACGCTCATCAGGGATAGGAACTGAAGCTTTCTTT.

The chain joins TRBV5-1 to TRBJ2-2; D perhaps matches TRBD1 (6 bases). CDR3 length equals 15 residues. V gave up 4 bases and J gave up 3 bases, with 13 bases separating them. Per germline, CDR1 SGHRS and CDR2 YFSETQ. CDR3: CASSQNRADTGELFF. DNA of the CDR3: TGCGCCAGCAGCCAAAACAGGGCTGACACCGGGGAGCTGTTTTTT.

J is TRBJ2-1 and V is TRBV5-5; D may be TRBD1 (5 bases). The CDR3 consists of 14 residues. CDR1 and CDR2 from the germline V gene are SGHKS and YYEKEE (reference sequence). V was cut by 0 bases and J by 7 bases, with 11 bases left in between. This CDR3 is CASSLDQGGNEQFF. Written as DNA, the CDR3 is TGTGCCAGCAGCTTGGACCAGGGTGGGAATGAGCAGTTCTTC.

The chain uses TRBV18 and TRBJ1-1; no firm D call. The CDR3 consists of 14 residues. Germline lookup yields CDR1 KGHSH and CDR2 LQKENI. Trimming shortened V by 5 bases and J by 3 bases, and 13 bases separated the two germline ends. The CDR3 sequence: CASSVEAFDTEAFF. In DNA, the CDR3 is TGTGCCAGCTCAGTTGAGGCGTTCGACACTGAAGCTTTCTTT.

The genes are TRBV5-6 and TRBJ2-7; tentatively, D is TRBD1 (7 bases). From germline, CDR1 is SGHDT and CDR2 YYEEEE. Trimming removed 4 bases from V and 2 bases from J, with 16 bases in between. This CDR3 has 15 residues. Here the CDR3 DNA reads TGTGCCAGCAGCGAAACAGGGGAGGAAACCTACGAGCAGTACTTC. Protein product: CASSETGEETYEQYF.

V gene TRBV5-1 combines with J gene TRBJ2-7; possibly TRBD1 for D (6 bases). The CDR3 covers 15 residues. V was pared by 1 base and J by 2 bases, with 13 bases between. Germline CDR1 and CDR2: SGHRS and YFSETQ. CDR3 in amino acids: CASSLRQGPPYEQYF. The CDR3 bases are TGCGCCAGCAGCTTGAGGCAGGGGCCCCCCTACGAGCAGTACTTC.

V and J are TRBV6-5 and TRBJ1-5; D unclear. CDR3 size: 14 residues. V lost 2 bases and J 4 bases, leaving 9 bases between the germline ends. The germline V gene encodes CDR1 MNHEY and CDR2 SVGAGI. CDR3 nucleotides: TGTGCCAGCAGTTACGAGGGCGGGAATCAGCCCCAGCATTTT. Protein product: CASSYEGGNQPQHF.

On this clone: This sample also contains other DNA sequences that code for the same CDR3. This sequence joins TRBV6-6 and TRBJ1-1; D possibly corresponds to TRBD1 (5 bases). Germline V gives CDR1 MNHNY, CDR2 SVGAGI (reference sequence). Trimming removed 3 bases at V and 1 base at J, with 6 bases between. The CDR3 is 13 amino acids. This chain's CDR3 is CASSYQGNTEAFF. The CDR3 nucleotides are TGTGCCAGCAGTTATCAGGGGAACACTGAAGCTTTCTTT.

This chain links TRBV9 with TRBJ2-7; D is perhaps TRBD1 (6 bases). CDR3 length: 15 residues. CDR1 is SGDLS, CDR2 YYNGEE, per germline. The V gene lost 3 bases and the J gene lost 5 bases, with 18 bases spanning the gap. As DNA, the CDR3 is TGTGCCAGCAGCGCCGCCGGACAGCCCACGGACGAGCAGTACTTC. This encodes CASSAAGQPTDEQYF.

This sequence joins TRBV29-1 and TRBJ1-2; perhaps TRBD1 as D (6 bases). This CDR3 contains 18 residues. Germline loops: CDR1 SQVTM, CDR2 ANQGSEA. The V gene lost 6 bases and the J gene lost 8 bases, with 34 bases spanning the gap. DNA of the CDR3: TGCAGCGTCGACGACAATATCTACAGGGTAGATTTACGCGGGGGCTACACCTTC. It translates to CSVDDNIYRVDLRGGYTF. Combining the CDR3 with reference TRBV29-1 and TRBJ1-2 gives the whole variable domain SAVISQKPSRDICQRGTSLTIQCQVDSQVTMMFWYRQQPGQSLTLIATANQGSEATYESGFVIDKFPISRPNLTFSTLTVSNMSPEDSSIYLCSVDDNIYRVDLRGGYTFGSGTRLTVV.